The clone carrying this T cell receptor (beta chain) was counted a single time. Its target is not known. TCR beta cDNA libraries included unique molecular identifiers. TCRdb re-called the PCR reads with MiXCR, one entry per CDR3 protein. The profile covers hundreds of thousands of distinct CDR3 sequences, with 40% to 55% appearing a single time and 9.5% to 13% taken by the ten largest. This specimen belongs to a study of post-analysis software for immune sequencing data. The wider study: Some patients lacked subtype; others had relapsing-remitting, secondary progressive or progressive-relapsing disease. Study-level results: Multiple sclerosis patients showed significantly lower normalized Chao1 diversity than controls did. When patients were compared with controls, 4 or 5 TRBV segments were more frequent, TRBV5-6, TRBV5-1 and TRBV20-1 among them.

The CDR3 contains 15 residues. The germline V gene has CDR1 SGHVS and CDR2 FQNEAQ. Trimming took 3 bases from V and 4 from J, leaving 14 bases between them. This chain uses TRBV7-8 with TRBJ2-3, with D possibly being TRBD2 (5 bases). The source material was blood. The TCR was taken from a girl under 18 with multiple sclerosis. Here the CDR3 reads CASSFRDPVPDTQYF. CDR3 sequence (DNA): TGTGCCAGCAGCTTCCGGGATCCAGTCCCAGATACGCAGTATTTT. Based on the CDR3 plus reference TRBV7-8 and TRBJ2-3, the full variable domain is GAGVSQSPRYKVAKRGQDVALRCDPISGHVSLFWYQQALGQGPEFLTYFQNEAQLDKSGLPSDRFFAERPEGSVSTLKIQRTQQEDSAVYLCASSFRDPVPDTQYFGPGTRLTVL.